These 17 T cell receptor beta chains came from one sample sequenced in a study of OX40 agonist ivuxolimab in advanced cancers. Using immunoSEQ multiplex PCR, the repertoire was profiled, and TCRdb retains in-frame clones only, with some absent. The table lists around 57,000 clones, approximately 90% of them singletons, with about 1% in the top ten. The material was CD4+ or CD8+ T cells sorted from blood, obtained in a trial of the OX40 agonist ivuxolimab. The source is an adult with an advanced solid tumor such as melanoma, head and neck, liver or kidney cancer.

The chain joins TRBV2 to TRBJ1-5; the D is unclear. Germline assignment: CDR1 SNHLY and CDR2 FYNNEI. CDR3 length: 9 residues. V lost 8 bases and J lost 6, with 2 bases in between. The CDR3 DNA reads as TGTGCCAGCTGTCAGCCCCAGCATTTT. Translated, it gives CASCQPQHF.

The gene calls are TRBV28 and TRBJ2-1; 7 bases are a match to TRBD2. This CDR3 comprises 15 residues. CDR1 is MDHEN and CDR2 is SYDVKM in the germline V gene. The V gene end was trimmed by 5 bases and the J gene end by 6 bases; junction bases not matched to a gene: 10. Here the CDR3 reads CASSPGTNQGNEQFF. DNA for the CDR3: TGTGCCAGCAGTCCCGGGACTAATCAGGGCAATGAGCAGTTCTTC.

The chain couples TRBV2 to TRBJ1-2; 9 bases align to TRBD1. The trim removed 7 bases at V and 7 bases at J, leaving 7 bases unmatched. Germline lookup yields CDR1 SNHLY and CDR2 FYNNEI. This CDR3 region has 13 residues. Here the CDR3 reads CASTIQGALGYTF. The CDR3 coding sequence is TGTGCCAGCACCATACAGGGGGCGCTTGGCTACACCTTC.

The J gene is TRBJ2-2, the V gene TRBV10-3, with D perhaps matching TRBD2 (5 bases). The length of the CDR3 is 16 residues. Germline assignment: CDR1 ENHRY and CDR2 SYGVKD. With 6 bases removed from V and 3 bases from J, the gap between germline ends came to 17 bases. Here the CDR3 reads CAIRPGLLQDTGELFF. CDR3 nucleotides: TGTGCCATCAGGCCAGGACTCCTCCAAGACACCGGGGAGCTGTTTTTT.

The chain joins TRBV28 to TRBJ2-1; 10 bases map to TRBD1. The length of the CDR3 is 13 residues. Per germline, CDR1 MDHEN and CDR2 SYDVKM. V lost 5 bases, J lost 10 bases, and 5 bases stayed unmatched. The CDR3 is CASSGTGVREQFF. The CDR3 DNA reads TGTGCCAGCAGTGGGACAGGGGTAAGGGAGCAGTTCTTC.

The genes are TRBV6-5 and TRBJ1-5; a weak D match, TRBD1 (5 bases). Germline CDR1 and CDR2: MNHEY and SVGAGI. Between the trimmed V and J ends, which lost 8 bases and 0 bases, there was a span of 11 bases. The CDR3 is 14 residues long. The CDR3 region is CASRRGNSNQPQHF. Here the CDR3 DNA reads TGTGCCAGCCGACGGGGGAATAGCAATCAGCCCCAGCATTTT.

V gene TRBV10-3 combines with J gene TRBJ2-7; D tentatively fits TRBD1 or TRBD2 (5 bases each). CDR1 ENHRY and CDR2 SYGVKD come from the germline V gene. There are 14 residues in the CDR3. Trimming shortened V by 6 bases and J by 2 bases, and 14 bases separated the two germline ends. CDR3 bases: TGTGCCATCAGCAAGGGGACGCTGACCTACGAGCAGTACTTC. Translation: CAISKGTLTYEQYF.

V gene TRBV6-6 combines with J gene TRBJ1-1, with TRBD1 matching over 7 bases. The CDR3 is 12 residues long. J was trimmed by 6 bases and V by 5 bases; bases with no gene match: 3. CDR1 MNHNY and CDR2 SVGAGI come from the germline V gene (reference sequence). CDR3 sequence reads: CASSRQGSEAFF. In DNA form, the CDR3 reads TGTGCCAGCAGTCGACAGGGTTCTGAAGCTTTCTTT.

The genes are TRBV4-1 and TRBJ2-1; 10 nucleotides agree with TRBD2. Trimming removed 0 bases from V and 7 bases from J; junction bases left unmatched: 9. This CDR3 has 17 amino acids. The germline V gene has CDR1 MGHRA and CDR2 YSYEKL. The CDR3: CASSQEMSSGSRNEQFF. Written as DNA, the CDR3 is TGCGCCAGCAGCCAAGAGATGTCTAGCGGGAGTCGTAATGAGCAGTTCTTC.

The J gene is TRBJ2-1, the V gene TRBV19, with 10 positions matching TRBD2. From germline, CDR1 is LNHDA and CDR2 SQIVND (reference sequence). The V and J ends lost 3 bases and 8 bases, in that order; junction bases with no gene match: 4. This CDR3 is 14 amino acids long. The DNA for the CDR3 is TGTGCCAGTAGTATCGCCGGGACTAGCGATGAGCAGTTCTTC. It translates to CASSIAGTSDEQFF.

J is TRBJ1-2 and V is TRBV10-2, with 12 bases that match TRBD1. The CDR3 has 15 residues. Germline V gene sequence: CDR1 WSHSY, CDR2 SAAADI. Trimming at V came to 6 bases and at J to 5 bases, leaving 7 bases not matched to a gene. CDR3 bases: TGCGCCAGCAGATCCGGGACAGGGGGCCTTTATGGCTACACCTTC. Translation: CASRSGTGGLYGYTF.

A few counts support this clone. The chain links TRBV20-1 to TRBJ2-3; D uncertain. From germline, CDR1 is DFQATT and CDR2 SNEGSKA (reference sequence). There are 11 residues in the CDR3. V lost 3 bases and J lost 6, with 7 bases in between. DNA for the CDR3: TGCAGTGCTAGTATGTCGGATACGCAGTATTTT. Translation gives CSASMSDTQYF.

V usage is TRBV5-1 and J usage is TRBJ1-1; D gene unclear. Trimming left V 4 bases short and J 3 bases short, with 10 bases between. The germline V gene has CDR1 SGHRS and CDR2 YFSETQ. The CDR3 totals 13 residues. CDR3 region: CASSPVGYTEAFF. The CDR3 DNA reads TGCGCCAGCAGCCCAGTAGGGTACACTGAAGCTTTCTTT.

The V gene is TRBV28, the J gene TRBJ1-5; D not certain. The V end was cut by 2 bases, the J end by 4 bases, with 9 bases between. The V gene's germline CDR1 is MDHEN and CDR2 SYDVKM. The CDR3 length is 14 residues. In DNA form, the CDR3 reads TGTGCCAGCAGTTTAAGCGGCAGAAATCAGCCCCAGCATTTT. It is translated as CASSLSGRNQPQHF.

The CDR3 sequence: CASSYGTGSSYEQYF. The CDR3 DNA reads TGTGCCAGCAGTTACGGGACAGGGAGCTCCTACGAGCAGTACTTC. The rearrangement uses TRBV6-5 and TRBJ2-7; 9 positions agree with TRBD1. Germline V gene sequence: CDR1 MNHEY, CDR2 SVGAGI. Trimming cost V 2 bases and J 0 bases; bases outside gene matches: 2. CDR3 length: 15 amino acids.

This chain uses TRBV29-1 with TRBJ2-5; 7 nucleotides agree with TRBD1. TRBJ2-7 matches the DNA end more closely, so the J call is doubtful. CDR1 and CDR2 (germline): SQVTM, ANQGSEA. This CDR3 has 12 residues. The CDR3 sequence is CSVSRDSYEQYF. The CDR3 nucleotides are TGCAGCGTCTCCAGGGACAGCTACGAGCAGTACTTC.

This clone appeared a single time. This chain links TRBV19 with TRBJ1-6, with 10 nucleotides matching TRBD1. Losses at the gene ends were 5 bases for V and 8 bases for J; bases not matched to a gene: 12. This CDR3 spans 17 amino acids. Per the germline V gene, CDR1 is LNHDA and CDR2 is SQIVND (reference sequence). In DNA, the CDR3 is TGTGCCAGTAGTGAGGAGTCCGGGACAGGGGCTGATTCACCCCTCCACTTT. Translated, it gives CASSEESGTGADSPLHF.